These T cell receptor beta chains were read from a single sample in a study of beta chain features in type 1 diabetes. Libraries were prepared by immunoSEQ multiplex PCR; TCRdb keeps only in-frame clonotypes and omits some of them. Here the sample spans roughly 250,000 clones, roughly 20% being singletons. The sample was naive CD4+ T cells from blood. These receptors all come from a woman between 40 and 55 years old with type 1 diabetes. The CDR3 runs from the conserved cysteine through the conserved F or W. A D gene is named only where the DNA matches it firmly. Rows may omit the clone size; those that give it use once, few, many or a size class.

v_gene,j_gene,d_gene,abundance,CDR3aa,CDR3nt
TRBV11-3,TRBJ1-1,.,.,CASSRGEGGEAFF,TGTGCCAGCAGCCGAGGAGAGGGTGGTGAAGCTTTCTTT
TRBV6-5,TRBJ2-1,TRBD1,.,CASSYGDRGIEQFF,TGTGCCAGCAGTTACGGGGACAGGGGAATTGAGCAGTTCTTC
TRBV6-5,TRBJ1-2,.,.,CASRSDVGYTF,TGTGCCAGCAGGAGCGACGTTGGCTACACCTTC
TRBV7-9,TRBJ1-1,.,few,CASSPLPEQGAFF,TGTGCCAGCAGCCCTTTGCCTGAGCAGGGGGCTTTCTTT
TRBV28,TRBJ2-1,TRBD1,few,CASSTAGTGLPGEQFF,TGTGCCAGCAGTACGGCCGGGACAGGGCTCCCTGGGGAGCAGTTCTTC
TRBV19,TRBJ2-3,.,few,CASNGLASTDTQYF,TGTGCCAGTAACGGCCTAGCCAGCACAGATACGCAGTATTTT
TRBV7-8,TRBJ2-5,.,.,CASSLMASTRETQYF,TGTGCCAGCAGCTTAATGGCTAGCACGCGAGAGACCCAGTACTTC
TRBV5-1,TRBJ2-1,TRBD2,.,CASAQVGGTYNEQFF,TGCGCCAGCGCACAGGTCGGGGGGACCTACAATGAGCAGTTCTTC
TRBV7-3,TRBJ2-6,.,.,CASSLMTGSGANVLTF,TGTGCCAGCAGCCTAATGACAGGCTCTGGGGCCAACGTCCTGACTTTC
TRBV28,TRBJ2-4,.,.,CASSSTSRAKNIQYF,TGTGCCAGCAGTTCAACTTCCCGAGCCAAAAACATTCAGTACTTC
TRBV29-1,TRBJ2-6,.,.,CSVDNSFSGANVLTF,TGCAGCGTTGACAACAGCTTCTCTGGGGCCAACGTCCTGACTTTC
TRBV5-1,TRBJ2-5,.,few,CASSPYELETQYF,TGCGCCAGCAGCCCCTATGAGCTAGAGACCCAGTACTTC
TRBV23-1,TRBJ1-2,.,few,CASSHSLLCGYGYTF,TGCGCCAGCAGTCACAGCCTCCTTTGCGGCTATGGCTACACCTTC
TRBV29-1,TRBJ1-2,TRBD1,.,CSVEHRGSGGYTF,TGCAGCGTTGAGCACAGGGGATCGGGTGGCTACACCTTC
TRBV4-3,TRBJ1-4,.,few,CASSQEGLEKLFF,TGCGCCAGCAGCCAAGAGGGGCTGGAAAAACTGTTTTTT
TRBV4-1,TRBJ2-7,TRBD1,few,CASSQGDRGLLSYEQYF,TGCGCCAGCAGCCAAGGGGACAGGGGCCTTCTCTCCTACGAGCAGTACTTC
TRBV5-4,TRBJ2-1,.,.,CASSPPRESAEQFF,TGTGCCAGCAGCCCTCCGAGGGAGAGTGCTGAGCAGTTCTTC
TRBV15,TRBJ1-5,.,.,CATSKLPPGALQIVQPQHF,TGTGCCACCAGCAAGCTACCGCCAGGGGCCCTTCAAATCGTGCAGCCCCAGCATTTT
TRBV11-1,TRBJ2-1,.,.,CASSLMGGSSGEQFF,TGTGCCAGCAGCTTAATGGGTGGGTCGTCGGGTGAGCAGTTCTTC
TRBV28,TRBJ1-1,.,.,CASSFLQGEAFF,TGTGCCAGCAGTTTCCTTCAGGGTGAAGCTTTCTTT
TRBV30,TRBJ1-2,TRBD1,few,CAWSVWTGGYTF,TGTGCCTGGAGTGTCTGGACAGGGGGCTACACCTTC
TRBV27,TRBJ2-7,.,.,CASSLSRGLAVVYEQYF,TGTGCCAGCAGTTTATCCAGGGGGCTAGCGGTAGTTTACGAGCAGTACTTC
TRBV5-1,TRBJ1-1,TRBD1,few,CASSPGQANTEAFF,TGCGCCAGCAGCCCGGGACAGGCGAACACTGAAGCTTTCTTT
TRBV13,TRBJ1-2,.,.,CASSSGVNYGYTF,TGTGCCAGCAGTTCAGGGGTGAACTATGGCTACACCTTC
TRBV6-6,TRBJ2-4,.,few,CASWEIGLSGDIQYF,TGTGCCAGCTGGGAAATCGGACTGTCCGGGGACATTCAGTACTTC
TRBV7-3,TRBJ2-6,.,.,CASRTGTGANVLTF,TGTGCCAGCAGGACGGGGACTGGGGCCAACGTCCTGACTTTC
TRBV5-6,TRBJ1-5,TRBD1,.,CASSLTGALDQPQHF,TGTGCCAGCAGCTTAACAGGGGCTCTCGATCAGCCCCAGCATTTT
TRBV4-3,TRBJ2-3,.,few,CASSEGHHTDTQYF,TGCGCCAGCAGCGAGGGACACCACACAGATACGCAGTATTTT
TRBV18,TRBJ1-1,.,.,CASSPSRTANTEAFF,TGTGCCAGCTCACCCAGTCGGACAGCCAACACTGAAGCTTTCTTT
TRBV9,TRBJ1-1,.,few,CASSARENTEAFF,TGTGCCAGCAGCGCGAGGGAGAACACTGAAGCTTTCTTT
TRBV7-8,TRBJ2-1,TRBD1,few,CATSPGTGGNEQFF,TGTGCCACCTCCCCCGGGACAGGTGGAAATGAGCAGTTCTTC
TRBV15,TRBJ2-5,TRBD2,.,CATSRAGGWETQYF,TGTGCCACCAGCAGAGCGGGGGGTTGGGAGACCCAGTACTTC
TRBV28,TRBJ1-2,.,few,CASSSPQNGDLYGYTF,TGTGCCAGCAGTTCCCCGCAGAATGGAGACCTATATGGCTACACCTTC
TRBV9,TRBJ2-1,TRBD2,.,CASSVVRGGTDNEQFF,TGTGCCAGCAGCGTAGTTCGGGGGGGCACTGACAATGAGCAGTTCTTC
TRBV4-1,TRBJ2-3,.,.,CASSLSLAGTDTQYF,TGCGCCAGCAGCCTTAGCCTGGCAGGGACAGATACGCAGTATTTT
TRBV29-1,TRBJ2-1,.,few,CSLQGTNYNEQFF,TGCAGCCTTCAGGGGACGAACTACAATGAGCAGTTCTTC